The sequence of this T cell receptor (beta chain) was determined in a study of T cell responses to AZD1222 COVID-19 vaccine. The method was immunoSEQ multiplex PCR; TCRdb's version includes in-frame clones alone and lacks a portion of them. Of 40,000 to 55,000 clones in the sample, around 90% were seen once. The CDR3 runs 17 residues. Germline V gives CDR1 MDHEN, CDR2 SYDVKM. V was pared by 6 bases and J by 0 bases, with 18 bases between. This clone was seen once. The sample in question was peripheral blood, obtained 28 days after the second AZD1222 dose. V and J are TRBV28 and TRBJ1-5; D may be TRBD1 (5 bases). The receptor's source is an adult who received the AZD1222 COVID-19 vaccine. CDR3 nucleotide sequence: TGTGCCAGCAGACCAACTTCGGGGGGGAATAGCAATCAGCCCCAGCATTTT. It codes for CASRPTSGGNSNQPQHF.